Given below is one T cell receptor (beta chain) in context. A much larger clone is a single base away; this may be a read error. This sample is part of a study of shared clonotypes between healthy human individuals. Genomic DNA for unsorted samples, which was extracted with the QIAamp DNA Blood Mini kit, came from about 83 million PBMCs. In germline, CDR1 is MDHEN, CDR2 SYDVKM. The CDR3 covers 17 residues. Sequencing used immunoSEQ multiplex PCR; TCRdb keeps in-frame clones, though not all of them. The sample has about 520,000 clones, more than 65% seen once; the top ten hold more than 9.5%. This clonotype originated in a woman aged 40 to 49 in good health. Some clones in this sample may be carry-over from other donors' samples. Sequencing was done on a sample of PBMCs. The chain joins TRBV28 to TRBJ2-4; perhaps TRBD1 as D (6 bases). The CDR3 reads CASSPRTGQGGKNTQYF. CDR3 in DNA: TGTGCCAGCAGTCCCCGTACAGGGCAAGGAGGCAAAAACACTCAGTACTTC.